This TCR delta chain was sequenced during a study of γδ T cells in repeated Plasmodium falciparum infection. Background on the study: The natural-infection arm compared Malian children under seasonal malaria with matched Australian children. Over about 640 days, donors received four mosquito-bite P. falciparum NF54 infections.

CDR3 length: 22 residues. Looked up from germline, CDR1 is TSWWSYY and CDR2 is QGS. A word on this clone: A junction boundary mismatches the germline segment, possibly from a read error.

Each sorted gammadelta sample had TRG and TRD chains sequenced. TCRdb re-processed the multiplex PCR reads using CATT. Of some 50,000 delta-chain clones listed, 1.6% are singletons. Gammadelta T cells were flow-sorted from PBMC into Vgamma9/Vdelta2+ and Vdelta2-negative populations for bulk analysis. This chain links TRDV1 with TRDJ1; 10 nucleotides match TRDD3. The J gene, missing from TCRdb, was assigned here through DNA to germline matching. The TCR was taken from a pool of human donors (malaria-infected and uninfected, not separated). The sequencing sample was made of gamma-delta T cells from blood. The CDR3 DNA sequence: TGTGCTCTTGGGGAACTTGTACCCCCCCCCCGGGGATGGGGGATACACACCGGTAAACTCATCTTT. Protein: CALGELVPPPRGWGIHTGKLIF.